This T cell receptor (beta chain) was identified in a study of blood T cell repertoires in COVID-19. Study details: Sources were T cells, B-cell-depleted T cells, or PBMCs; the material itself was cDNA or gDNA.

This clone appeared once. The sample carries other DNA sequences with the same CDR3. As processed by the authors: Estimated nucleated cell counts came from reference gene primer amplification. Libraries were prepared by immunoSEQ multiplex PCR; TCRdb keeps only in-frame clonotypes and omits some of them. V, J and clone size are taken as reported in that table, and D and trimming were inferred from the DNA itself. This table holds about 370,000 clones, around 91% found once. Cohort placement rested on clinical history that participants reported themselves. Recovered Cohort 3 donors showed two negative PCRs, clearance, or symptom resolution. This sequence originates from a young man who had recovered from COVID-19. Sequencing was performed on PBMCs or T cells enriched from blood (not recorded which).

The CDR3 region is CSARGTDTQYF. As DNA, the CDR3 is TGCAGTGCTCGGGGGACAGATACGCAGTATTTT. The chain combines TRBV20-1 with TRBJ2-3, with D maybe TRBD2 (6 bases). V was shortened by 5 bases and J by 3 bases, with 6 bases between the two germline ends. The CDR3 totals 11 residues. Germline CDR1 reads DFQATT; CDR2 reads SNEGSKA (reference sequence).